One and the same sample provided the 2 T cell receptor beta chains below, sequenced in a study of blood T cell repertoires in COVID-19. TCRdb's copy holds only in-frame clones and misses some; the assay was immunoSEQ multiplex PCR. The repertoire holds under 250,000 clones, with around 84% as singletons. Specimen: PBMCs or T cells enriched from blood (not recorded which). These receptors all come from a man between 35 and 55 years old who had recovered from COVID-19.

The rearrangement uses TRBV3-1 (or the pseudogene TRBV3-2) and TRBJ2-3; 8 nucleotides match TRBD1. CDR1 LGHDT and CDR2 YNNKEL come from the germline V gene (reference sequence). This CDR3 spans 14 amino acids. The V and J ends lost 1 base and 6 bases, in that order; junction bases with no gene match: 3. The CDR3 loop reads CASSQVNRGDTQYF. DNA for the CDR3: TGTGCCAGCAGCCAAGTTAACAGGGGGGATACGCAGTATTTT.

The V and J genes are TRBV7-8 and TRBJ1-2; 7 nucleotides agree with TRBD1. Germline assignment: CDR1 SGHVS and CDR2 FQNEAQ. The CDR3 totals 16 residues. Trimming took 1 base from V and 4 from J; bases not matched to a gene: 9. The chain's CDR3 is CASSLVEGALSYGYTF. CDR3 bases: TGTGCCAGCAGCTTAGTAGAGGGGGCCCTGTCCTATGGCTACACCTTC.